These T cell receptor beta chains were read from a single sample in a study of T cell repertoires in cytomegalovirus infection. The antigens for these receptors are not known. TCRdb reprocessed the reads via MiXCR and lists one record per CDR3 protein. The sample consists of about 130,000 distinct CDR3 sequences, 30% to 40% of them appearing once. The source material was CD8+ T cells from cultured PBMCs, sampled from culture after CMV antigen stimulation. These receptors came from a human donor in good health (CMV status not recorded). Some clones in this sample may be carry-over from other donors' samples. CDR3s include the opening cysteine and the closing phenylalanine or tryptophan. The D gene is left open where the match is weak. Rows give clone size only sometimes, using once, few, many, or a class for an expanded clone.

v_gene	j_gene	len	d_gene	abundance	CDR3nt	CDR3aa
TRBV6-1	TRBJ2-7	13	.	.	TGTGCCATCGGGACGGGGGCATTCTACGAGCAGTACTTC	CAIGTGAFYEQYF
TRBV7-2	TRBJ2-1	14	.	few	TGTGCCAGCAGCTACGGACGAGGGGGGACTGAGCAGTTCTTC	CASSYGRGGTEQFF
TRBV5-1	TRBJ2-1	13	.	.	TGCGCCAGCAGCTTAGGGGCCTACAATGAGCAGTTCTTC	CASSLGAYNEQFF
TRBV7-9	TRBJ2-2	17	TRBD1	.	TGTGCCAGCAGCCCAGGACAGGGCTCGGGGGACACCGGGGAGCTGTTTTTT	CASSPGQGSGDTGELFF
TRBV7-9	TRBJ2-1	14	.	few	TGTGCCAGCAGCTTAGTAGACTCCTACAATGAGCAGTTCTTC	CASSLVDSYNEQFF
TRBV7-3	TRBJ2-1	11	.	many	TGTGCCAGCAGCTTGGGGAGTGAGCAGTTCTTC	CASSLGSEQFF
TRBV6-2/TRBV6-3	TRBJ2-7	13	.	few	TGTGCCAGCACCCCCTTCCACTCCTACGAGCAGTACTTC	CASTPFHSYEQYF
TRBV25-1	TRBJ1-2	16	TRBD1	few	TGTGCCAGCAGTGAAGGGGCCGGGACAGGGGCCTATGGCTACACCTTC	CASSEGAGTGAYGYTF
TRBV7-8	TRBJ2-7	15	TRBD1	.	TGTGCCAGCAGCTTCTCTAGGACAGGGGACTACGAGCAGTACTTC	CASSFSRTGDYEQYF
TRBV27	TRBJ2-2	17	.	.	TGTGCCAGCAGTAAACCGGGACTCCCCCTTGACACCGGGGAGCTGTTTTTT	CASSKPGLPLDTGELFF
TRBV12-3/TRBV12-4	TRBJ2-3	13	.	few	TGTGCCAGCGCCTGGACGGGCACAGATACGCAGTATTTT	CASAWTGTDTQYF
TRBV6-2/TRBV6-3	TRBJ1-2	15	.	.	TGTGCCAGCAGTTCCCTCGGGACACACTACTATGGCTACACCTTC	CASSSLGTHYYGYTF
TRBV28	TRBJ2-5	15	TRBD2	.	TGTGCCAGCAGTTCTAGCCCTAGCGGCTTAGAGACCCAGTACTTC	CASSSSPSGLETQYF
TRBV7-9	TRBJ2-1	15	TRBD1	few	TGTGCCAGCAGCTTGTCAGGACAGGGGGCAAATGAGCAGTTCTTC	CASSLSGQGANEQFF
TRBV4-1	TRBJ2-3	13	.	.	TGCGCCAGCAGCCAAGTATCAAGGGATACGCAGTATTTT	CASSQVSRDTQYF
TRBV20-1	TRBJ1-2	14	.	.	TGCAGTGCTAGAGAGCAAAAGGGGAACTATGGCTACACCTTC	CSAREQKGNYGYTF
TRBV12-3/TRBV12-4	TRBJ1-5	14	.	.	TGTGCCAGCAGCTCCAAGGGGATGACTCAGCCCCAGCATTTT	CASSSKGMTQPQHF
TRBV25-1	TRBJ1-1	15	TRBD1	few	TGTGCCAGCAGTGAATGGGGACAGGGGCTAGGTGAAGCTTTCTTT	CASSEWGQGLGEAFF
TRBV6-2/TRBV6-3	TRBJ2-4	14	TRBD2	few	TGTGCCAGCAGTCCGGACGGACTAGCGAACATTCAGTACTTC	CASSPDGLANIQYF
TRBV28	TRBJ1-6	15	TRBD1	.	TGTGCCAGCAGCCCCAGACAGGGAGGTACTTCACCCCTCCACTTT	CASSPRQGGTSPLHF
TRBV12-3/TRBV12-4	TRBJ2-3	16	TRBD1	.	TGTGCCAGCAGTTTCCCGCGGACAGGGGAATTTGGTACGCAGTATTTT	CASSFPRTGEFGTQYF
TRBV19	TRBJ1-4	14	.	few	TGTGCCAGTAGTATGCAGGGGCAAGAGGAAAAACTGTTTTTT	CASSMQGQEEKLFF
TRBV27	TRBJ2-1	17	TRBD2	once	TGTGCCAGCAGCGCGAGTAGCGGGGGCAGCTCCTACAATGAGCAGTTCTTC	CASSASSGGSSYNEQFF